The 2 T cell receptor beta chains below come from one sample, sequenced in a study of CD8+CD57+ T cells in acquired aplastic anemia. Genomic DNA constituted the template upon which TCR beta VDJ and CDR3 profiling was performed. TCRdb recomputed calls from the reads with MiXCR, one row per CDR3 protein. Of about 80,000 distinct CDR3 sequences in the sample, approximately 45% are singletons; the top ten hold 60% to 75%. Sequencing was performed on sorted CD4+, CD8+, or CD8+CD57+ T cells (not recorded which) from PBMCs. Every receptor here comes from a human donor in good health, serving as a control.

The chain joins TRBV29-1 to TRBJ2-7, with 14 positions matching TRBD2. The CDR3 length is 17 residues. Germline V lookup: CDR1 SQVTM, CDR2 ANQGSEA. The trim removed 0 bases at V and 4 bases at J, leaving 8 bases unmatched. The CDR3 reads CSVEDIGLAGGLYEQYF. CDR3 sequence (DNA): TGCAGCGTTGAAGATATAGGACTAGCGGGAGGTCTTTACGAGCAGTACTTC.

With regard to this clonotype: A read error may be the cause here, since a much bigger clone is one base away. This chain connects TRBV5-8 to TRBJ2-7; D is unclear. This CDR3 has 13 amino acids. V shed 2 bases and J shed 3 bases, with 9 bases lying between them. Germline-derived CDR1 and CDR2 are SGHTS and YDEGEE. The CDR3 here is CASSFDTGYEQYF. CDR3 nucleotide sequence: TGTGCCAGCAGCTTCGACACCGGCTACGAGCAGTACTTC.